This T cell receptor (beta chain) comes out of a study of cytomegalovirus exposure and HLA in healthy donors. Details on this clone: Antigen specificity is unknown.

The CDR3 runs 16 residues. V lost 1 base, J lost 7 bases, and 7 bases stayed unmatched. The V gene's germline CDR1 is SEHNR and CDR2 FQNEAQ (reference sequence). The study, taken as a whole, reports: It was shown in a later analysis that HLA-associated TCR beta chains were more clonally expanded than other, equally common chains. For most TCR sequences rarity was the rule, although some public TCRs occurred in many donors. Earlier analysis looked at TCR beta V segments, and most were productive about 87% or about 30% of the time.

The PCR contained 60 Vbeta and 13 Jbeta primers. The method was immunoSEQ multiplex PCR; TCRdb's version includes in-frame clones alone and lacks a portion of them. The sample shows over 200,000 clones, around 80% of them seen only once. The chain links TRBV7-9 to TRBJ1-4, with 9 bases matching TRBD1. The sample taken for sequencing was PBMCs. This clonotype was sampled from a woman in her sixties or seventies in good health and CMV-seropositive. The CDR3 sequence: CASSLERGTGTEKLFF. In DNA, the CDR3 is TGTGCCAGCAGCTTAGAAAGGGGGACAGGGACTGAAAAACTGTTTTTT. Full variable domain (missing parts from reference TRBV7-9 and TRBJ1-4): DTGVSQNPRHKITKRGQNVTFRCDPISEHNRLYWYRQTLGQGPEFLTYFQNEAQLEKSRLLSDRFSAERPKGSFSTLEIQRTEQGDSAMYLCASSLERGTGTEKLFFGSGTQLSVL.